The clone carrying this TCR beta chain appeared a few times. Its antigen is undetermined. This specimen belongs to a study of siplizumab effects on memory and regulatory T cells. Cells that made up the mixed lymphocyte reaction were cocultured at 37°C for about six days. General study points: There was no confirmation of the suppressive function of proliferating Tregs from siplizumab cultures. The naive T cell population seemed more diverse than memory cells and seemed a major contributor to the alloresponse. Only a minority of proliferating CD4+ or CD8+ clones had an assignable naive or memory phenotype, with roughly 75-97% lacking one.

Per sample, the assay covered 80,000 to 100,000 TCR templates. Sequencing used immunoSEQ multiplex PCR; TCRdb keeps in-frame clones, though not all of them. The top ten hold approximately 86% of the sample, which has more than 5,000 clones, 45% to 50% seen once. This receptor was identified in a human donor in good health; the cells came from an allogeneic mixed lymphocyte reaction. Some clones in this sample may be carry-over from other donors' samples. The source material was CFSE-low (dividing) CD8+ T cells sorted from an allogeneic mixed lymphocyte reaction.

The CDR3 nucleotides read TGTGCCAGCAGCCCGGGACAGGGGGACTATGGCTACACCTTC. Translation gives CASSPGQGDYGYTF. The chain links TRBV7-8 to TRBJ1-2, with TRBD1 identical over 11 bases. Germline CDR1 and CDR2: SGHVS and FQNEAQ. The CDR3 covers 14 residues. V shed 5 bases and J 3 bases; nucleotides not matched to a gene: 2. Full variable domain (missing parts from reference TRBV7-8 and TRBJ1-2): GAGVSQSPRYKVAKRGQDVALRCDPISGHVSLFWYQQALGQGPEFLTYFQNEAQLDKSGLPSDRFFAERPEGSVSTLKIQRTQQEDSAVYLCASSPGQGDYGYTFGSGTRLTVV.